A selection of T cell receptor beta chains follows, all from one sample in a study of blood T cell repertoires in COVID-19. Assay: immunoSEQ multiplex PCR; the TCRdb copy retains only in-frame clones and omits some. The table has 65,000 to 80,000 clones, 82% seen once. Sequences were obtained from peripheral blood. The receptors originated from a human donor in a cohort sampled during active COVID-19. The CDR3 runs from the conserved cysteine through the conserved F or W. The D gene is left open where the match is weak. The listing skips clone size in some rows; elsewhere it reads once, few, many or a size class.

cdr3_aa cdr3_nt d_call clone_size j_call v_call
CATSDLRGWNTGELFF TGTGCCACCAGTGATTTGCGTGGCTGGAACACCGGGGAGCTGTTTTTT . . TRBJ2-2 TRBV24-1
CASSTQLRQGNTEAFF TGTGCCAGTAGTACACAACTCAGACAGGGGAACACTGAAGCTTTCTTT TRBD1 . TRBJ1-1 TRBV19
CASSVGQASIPYNEQFF TGTGCCAGCAGCGTAGGACAGGCGTCAATCCCCTACAATGAGCAGTTCTTC . few TRBJ2-1 TRBV9
CASSQKMTSGPDTQYF TGCGCCAGCAGCCAAAAGATGACTAGCGGTCCAGATACGCAGTATTTT TRBD2 . TRBJ2-3 TRBV4-1
CATSRDRRQGSVYEQYF TGTGCCACCAGCAGAGACCGACGACAGGGGTCGGTCTACGAGCAGTACTTC TRBD1 . TRBJ2-7 TRBV15
CAISSGTGSYEQYF TGTGCCATCAGCTCCGGGACAGGCTCCTACGAGCAGTACTTC TRBD1 . TRBJ2-7 TRBV10-3
CASRLDVGTANEQYF TGTGCCAGCAGGTTGGATGTTGGGACAGCCAACGAGCAGTACTTC TRBD1 . TRBJ2-7 TRBV5-5
CASTPLASGYTF TGTGCTTCGACACCCCTTGCTTCTGGCTACACCTTC . . TRBJ1-2 TRBV7-9
CASSLWQSYEQYF TGTGCCAGCAGTTTATGGCAGTCCTACGAGCAGTACTTC . . TRBJ2-7 TRBV28
CASSDRGPPDGYTF TGTGCCAGCAGTGACCGGGGTCCACCTGATGGCTACACCTTC . . TRBJ1-2 TRBV6-1
CASSLRLAGGDTQYF TGTGCCAGCAGCTTAAGGCTAGCGGGGGGAGATACGCAGTATTTT TRBD2 once TRBJ2-3 TRBV7-3
CASSIVPGFTTGELFF TGTGCCAGTAGTATAGTCCCCGGGTTTACCACCGGGGAGCTGTTTTTT . . TRBJ2-2 TRBV19
CASSLNAGEVTGELFF TGCGCCAGCAGCTTGAACGCGGGGGAAGTTACCGGGGAGCTGTTTTTT TRBD2 once TRBJ2-2 TRBV5-1
CASSATSGGASRTDTQYF TGTGCCAGCAGCGCTACTAGCGGGGGGGCCTCTCGCACAGATACGCAGTATTTT TRBD2 . TRBJ2-3 TRBV3-1/TRBV3-2
CASSVTGVNTEAFF TGTGCCAGCAGTGTAACAGGGGTTAACACTGAAGCTTTCTTT TRBD1 . TRBJ1-1 TRBV28
CASSLHAGTFRTF TGTGCCAGCAGCTTGCATGCCGGGACATTTCGGACCTTC . once TRBJ1-2 TRBV11-1
CASMNSGQVYEQYF TGTGCCAGTATGAACTCGGGACAGGTCTACGAGCAGTACTTC TRBD1 . TRBJ2-7 TRBV19
CASSYPPLQGIEFF TGTGCCAGCAGCTACCCCCCTCTACAGGGAATTGAGTTCTTC . . TRBJ2-1 TRBV5-6
CASSLGIGGYTF TGTGCCAGCAGCCTAGGCATTGGCGGCTACACCTTC . . TRBJ1-2 TRBV11-2
CSVEDSGGLQESQYF TGCAGCGTTGAAGATAGCGGGGGCCTCCAAGAATCCCAGTACTTC TRBD2 . TRBJ2-5 TRBV29-1
CASSPAVSSGNTIYF TGTGCCAGTAGTCCGGCGGTAAGCTCTGGAAACACCATATATTTT . . TRBJ1-3 TRBV19
CASSPDVSGEQYF TGTGCCAGCTCACCGGATGTCTCAGGGGAGCAGTACTTC . . TRBJ2-7 TRBV18
CASSLQGADSPLHF TGCGCCAGCAGCTTACAGGGGGCGGATTCACCCCTCCACTTT TRBD1 . TRBJ1-6 TRBV5-1
CASSHRGLAGPTQYF TGTGCCAGCAGCCACCGCGGACTAGCGGGGCCCACGCAGTATTTT TRBD2 . TRBJ2-3 TRBV3-1/TRBV3-2
CASSTRVGQGPEKLFF TGTGCCAGCAGCACTCGTGTGGGACAGGGGCCTGAAAAACTGTTTTTT TRBD1 . TRBJ1-4 TRBV5-4
CASSPQTGGVYEQYF TGTGCCAGCAGCCCTCAAACGGGGGGGGTTTACGAGCAGTACTTC TRBD2 . TRBJ2-7 TRBV3-1/TRBV3-2
CASSPIEGLHEQFF TGTGCCAGCTCACCTATCGAGGGACTCCATGAGCAGTTCTTC . . TRBJ2-1 TRBV18
CATSSDGRMNSPLHF TGTGCCACCAGCAGCGACGGCAGGATGAATTCACCCCTCCACTTT . few TRBJ1-6 TRBV15
CASSRPEGATGELFF TGCGCCAGCAGCCGCCCCGAGGGAGCTACCGGGGAGCTGTTTTTT . few TRBJ2-2 TRBV4-1
CASGLGQAATYSNQPQHF TGTGCCAGCGGACTCGGACAGGCGGCGACCTATAGCAATCAGCCCCAGCATTTT TRBD1 . TRBJ1-5 TRBV28
CASREDAGGYTF TGTGCCAGCAGAGAGGACGCGGGGGGCTACACCTTC . . TRBJ1-2 TRBV6-5
CASSAQGATEAFF TGTGCCAGCAGCGCGCAGGGGGCCACTGAAGCTTTCTTT TRBD1 . TRBJ1-1 TRBV9
CASSHGALEAGYTF TGTGCCAGCAGCCATGGCGCCTTGGAGGCGGGCTACACCTTC . . TRBJ1-2 TRBV3-1/TRBV3-2
CASSPRETGVDEQFF TGTGCCAGCTCACCACGGGAGACAGGGGTCGATGAGCAGTTCTTC TRBD1 once TRBJ2-1 TRBV18
CASSGTGRSPLHF TGTGCCAGCAGTGGTACAGGGCGGTCACCCCTCCACTTT . . TRBJ1-6 TRBV28
CASSPQGRLDSPLHF TGTGCCAGCTCACCGCAAGGGAGGTTAGATTCACCCCTCCACTTT . . TRBJ1-6 TRBV18
CASSLRGWASEKLFF TGTGCCAGCAGTTTGAGAGGGTGGGCAAGTGAAAAACTGTTTTTT . . TRBJ1-4 TRBV27
CASSQGATGGTDTQYF TGCGCCAGCAGCCAAGGCGCCACAGGGGGCACAGATACGCAGTATTTT TRBD1 . TRBJ2-3 TRBV4-1
CASSFTRVGELFF TGTGCCAGCAGTTTCACCCGGGTCGGGGAGCTGTTTTTT . . TRBJ2-2 TRBV12-3/TRBV12-4
CASSLWSGERAKNIQYF TGTGCCAGCAGCCTCTGGTCGGGGGAGAGAGCCAAAAACATTCAGTACTTC . . TRBJ2-4 TRBV7-9
CASSLPVRSTEAFF TGTGCCAGTAGCCTCCCCGTACGGAGCACTGAAGCTTTCTTT . . TRBJ1-1 TRBV19
CASSFHGTGTGELFF TGCGCCAGCAGCTTCCATGGGACAGGGACCGGGGAGCTGTTTTTT TRBD1 . TRBJ2-2 TRBV5-1
CASSEYVELNTEAFF TGTGCCAGCAGTGAATATGTAGAATTGAACACTGAAGCTTTCTTT . . TRBJ1-1 TRBV6-1
CSDRPRDRAQGEAFF TGCAGCGATCGCCCGCGGGACAGGGCTCAGGGTGAAGCTTTCTTT TRBD1 . TRBJ1-1 TRBV29-1
CASSTSEETQYF TGTGCCAGCTCAACCTCGGAAGAGACCCAGTACTTC . . TRBJ2-5 TRBV18
CASSQSNRVAEETQYF TGTGCCAGCAGCCAATCGAATCGGGTAGCCGAAGAGACCCAGTACTTC . . TRBJ2-5 TRBV4-2
CASSSSWNEQFF TGTGCCAGCTCATCTAGCTGGAATGAGCAGTTCTTC . . TRBJ2-1 TRBV18
CASSQGTASGNTIYF TGCGCCAGCAGCCAGGGGACAGCGTCTGGAAACACCATATATTTT TRBD1 . TRBJ1-3 TRBV4-1
CASSPRLAGGADTQYF TGCGCCAGCAGCCCTCGACTAGCGGGGGGTGCAGATACGCAGTATTTT TRBD2 . TRBJ2-3 TRBV4-1
CASRPTGGPHNEQFF TGCGCCAGCAGACCTACGGGGGGGCCCCACAATGAGCAGTTCTTC TRBD2 . TRBJ2-1 TRBV10-1
CARSLGQGATGNTIYF TGTGCCAGAAGCTTGGGGCAGGGGGCGACTGGAAACACCATATATTTT TRBD1 . TRBJ1-3 TRBV5-3
CSATSRLARGDTQYF TGCAGCGCTACTTCCCGTTTAGCGCGGGGAGATACGCAGTATTTT . . TRBJ2-3 TRBV29-1